Shown below are 23 T cell receptor beta chains from a single sample sequenced in a study of cytotoxic CD8 clonotypes in ibrutinib-treated CLL. Some clones are missing from TCRdb's copy, which holds only in-frame ones; the method was immunoSEQ multiplex PCR. Of over 110,000 clones in the sample, 85% to 95% are singletons; the top ten hold 11%. The material sequenced was PBMCs, taken after 12 months of ibrutinib treatment. Receptors were obtained from a human donor with chronic lymphocytic leukemia.

J is TRBJ2-1 and V is TRBV28; a weak D match, TRBD2 (7 bases). CDR1 and CDR2 from the germline V gene are MDHEN and SYDVKM. Trimming stripped 5 bases from V and 12 bases from J, with 23 bases between. This CDR3 comprises 15 residues. CDR3 region: CASSGPGEGEVGQFF. The DNA of the CDR3 is TGTGCCAGCAGTGGCCCGGGGGAGGGGGAGGTCGGGCAGTTCTTC. Drawing the rest from reference TRBV28 and TRBJ2-1, the complete variable domain is DVKVTQSSRYLVKRTGEKVFLECVQDMDHENMFWYRQDPGLGLRLIYFSYDVKMKEKGDIPEGYSVSREKKERFSLILESASTNQTSMYLCASSGPGEGEVGQFFGPGTRLTVL.

The rearrangement uses TRBV9 and TRBJ2-2, with D tentatively TRBD1 or TRBD2 (5 bases each). The V end was cut by 0 bases, the J end by 6 bases, with 9 bases between. Germline V gene lookup returns CDR1 SGDLS and CDR2 YYNGEE. CDR3 size: 14 residues. The CDR3 DNA sequence: TGTGCCAGCAGCGTAGCGGGGCCCCCCGGGGAGCTGTTTTTT. This sequence encodes CASSVAGPPGELFF. Full variable domain (remainder filled in from reference TRBV9 and TRBJ2-2): DSGVTQTPKHLITATGQRVTLRCSPRSGDLSVYWYQQSLDQGLQFLIQYYNGEERAKGNILERFSAQQFPDLHSELNLSSLELGDSALYFCASSVAGPPGELFFGEGSRLTVL.

This clone was seen more than once but under ten times. The chain employs TRBV18 and TRBJ1-4, with a possible D match to TRBD1 (5 bases). CDR3 length: 13 amino acids. Germline CDR1 is KGHSH and CDR2 is LQKENI. V lost 11 bases and J 5 bases, leaving 15 bases between the germline ends. For the CDR3, the DNA is TGTGCCTCCTCCCGGGACGGGAATGAAAAACTGTTTTTT. This sequence encodes CASSRDGNEKLFF.

The chain joins TRBV29-1 to TRBJ2-5, with D perhaps matching TRBD2 (5 bases). The V gene lost 5 bases and the J gene lost 2 bases, with 6 bases spanning the gap. CDR1 and CDR2 from the germline V gene are SQVTM and ANQGSEA. The CDR3 is made up of 11 amino acids. The CDR3 sequence is CSVRGQETQYF. DNA for the CDR3: TGCAGCGTTCGGGGTCAAGAGACCCAGTACTTC.

This chain links TRBV19 with TRBJ2-3; TRBD2 aligns across 12 bases. The length of the CDR3 is 17 residues. Germline CDR1 reads LNHDA; CDR2 reads SQIVND (reference sequence). Losses at the gene ends were 5 bases for V and 4 bases for J; bases not matched to a gene: 10. For the CDR3, the DNA is TGTGCCAGTAGTTCCCTGACTAGCGGGAGTTTTCCAGATACGCAGTATTTT. It is translated as CASSSLTSGSFPDTQYF.

CDR3 sequence reads: CASSQVTSGEETQYF. The CDR3 bases are TGCGCCAGCAGCCAAGTAACTAGCGGGGAAGAGACCCAGTACTTC. This chain uses TRBV4-1 with TRBJ2-5; 10 bases agree with TRBD2. This CDR3 contains 15 residues. Unmatched junction bases numbered 2, after V lost 1 base and J lost 3 bases. The germline V gene encodes CDR1 MGHRA and CDR2 YSYEKL.

The chain couples TRBV13 to TRBJ2-3, with 7 positions matching TRBD1. The CDR3 runs 16 residues. With V trimmed by 5 bases and J by 2 bases, 10 bases remained unmatched. Per the germline V gene, CDR1 is PRHDT and CDR2 is FYEKMQ (reference sequence). The CDR3 protein is CASSQKQGWDTDTQYF. In DNA, the CDR3 is TGTGCCAGCAGCCAAAAACAGGGGTGGGACACAGATACGCAGTATTTT.

This sequence joins TRBV30 and TRBJ2-3; D possibly corresponds to TRBD2 (7 bases). The germline V gene has CDR1 GTSNPN and CDR2 SVGIG (reference sequence). CDR3 length equals 16 residues. Trimming took 4 bases from V and 6 from J, leaving 23 bases between them. CDR3 sequence: CAWTRRGRARVDTQYF. CDR3 sequence (DNA): TGTGCCTGGACTAGGAGGGGGAGGGCCAGAGTCGATACGCAGTATTTT. Full variable domain (rest looked up from reference TRBV30 and TRBJ2-3): SQTIHQWPATLVQPVGSPLSLECTVEGTSNPNLYWYRQAAGRGLQLLFYSVGIGQISSEVPQNLSASRPQDRQFILSSKKLLLSDSGFYLCAWTRRGRARVDTQYFGPGTRLTVL.

This sequence joins TRBV7-2 and TRBJ1-2; 7 bases agree with TRBD1. Trimming took 5 bases from V and 6 from J; bases not matched to a gene: 6. CDR1 and CDR2 (germline): SGHTA, FQGNSA. The CDR3 is 13 residues long. The CDR3 sequence is CASSTDRTNGYTF. The DNA of the CDR3 is TGTGCCAGCAGCACGGACAGGACGAATGGCTACACCTTC.

The rearrangement joins TRBV29-1 to TRBJ2-3, with 10 bases that match TRBD1. With 1 base clipped from V and 1 base from J, the junction kept 5 bases outside the gene matches. The CDR3 is made up of 16 amino acids. In germline, CDR1 is SQVTM, CDR2 ANQGSEA. The CDR3 is CSVEGGQGWGTDTQYF. The CDR3 DNA is TGCAGCGTTGAAGGGGGACAGGGGTGGGGCACAGATACGCAGTATTTT.

The V call is TRBV12-5, the J call TRBJ2-3, with 7 bases that match TRBD2. J was trimmed by 0 bases and V by 1 base; bases with no gene match: 1. Germline V lookup: CDR1 LGHNT, CDR2 FRNRAP. This CDR3 is 15 amino acids long. In nucleotides, the CDR3 is TGTGCTAGTGGTTTGGCGGGACTAAGCACAGATACGCAGTATTTT. It codes for CASGLAGLSTDTQYF.

The chain combines TRBV29-1 with TRBJ2-7; a weak D match, TRBD1 (6 bases). The CDR3 has 16 amino acids. Looked up from germline, CDR1 is SQVTM and CDR2 is ANQGSEA. Trimming left V 4 bases short and J 1 base short, with 20 bases between. The CDR3 sequence: CSVGGQTSYKSYEQYF. CDR3 DNA: TGCAGCGTTGGGGGACAAACCTCCTATAAGTCCTACGAGCAGTACTTC.

This sequence joins TRBV5-5 and TRBJ1-5, with a possible D match to TRBD1 (6 bases). V lost 3 bases to trimming and J lost 0 bases, with 16 bases between them. The CDR3 covers 17 residues. Germline CDR1 is SGHKS and CDR2 is YYEKEE (reference sequence). Here the CDR3 reads CASSSGDTYLSNQPQHF. The DNA of the CDR3 is TGTGCCAGCAGCTCCGGGGACACATACCTTAGCAATCAGCCCCAGCATTTT.

This chain connects TRBV19 to TRBJ2-7; TRBD2 agrees at 7 bases. Losses at the gene ends were 6 bases for V and 4 bases for J; bases not matched to a gene: 12. The germline gives CDR1 LNHDA, CDR2 SQIVND (reference sequence). The CDR3 consists of 15 residues. The CDR3 loop reads CASRREAGLPYEQYF. The CDR3 bases are TGTGCCAGTAGGAGGGAAGCGGGACTACCTTACGAGCAGTACTTC.

The rearrangement uses TRBV2 and TRBJ2-1; D may be TRBD2 (5 bases). The CDR3 sequence is 15 residues long. Germline CDR1 and CDR2: SNHLY and FYNNEI. V lost 0 bases, J lost 5 bases, and 11 bases lay in between. The CDR3 DNA reads as TGTGCCAGCAGTGAAGCGCTCCGGGGTAACAATGAGCAGTTCTTC. Amino acid sequence: CASSEALRGNNEQFF.

This chain connects TRBV4-1 to TRBJ2-1; D is possibly TRBD1 or TRBD2 (6 bases each). The V gene's germline CDR1 is MGHRA and CDR2 YSYEKL. The CDR3 runs to 18 residues. With 0 bases removed from V and 0 bases from J, the gap between germline ends came to 15 bases. The CDR3 nucleotides are TGCGCCAGCAGCCAAGATATCGGGGGCTGGAGCTCCTACAATGAGCAGTTCTTC. It specifies CASSQDIGGWSSYNEQFF.

V usage is TRBV27 and J usage is TRBJ1-5, with a possible D match to TRBD1 (5 bases). The CDR3 is 15 residues long. Germline V gene lookup returns CDR1 MNHEY and CDR2 SMNVEV (reference sequence). Trimming removed 6 bases at V and 1 base at J, with 13 bases between. The DNA of the CDR3 is TGTGCCAGCAGACTCAGGGAAAGGAGCAATCAGCCCCAGCATTTT. Translating it yields CASRLRERSNQPQHF.

The chain employs TRBV6-4 and TRBJ2-1, with unresolved D. V dropped 5 bases and J dropped 0 bases, with 5 bases sitting between them. The CDR3 runs to 13 residues. The V gene's germline CDR1 is MRHNA and CDR2 SNTAGT. This CDR3 reads CASSRSSYNEQFF. CDR3 in DNA: TGTGCCAGCAGTAGGAGCTCCTACAATGAGCAGTTCTTC.

The chain joins TRBV7-6 to TRBJ2-1, with D perhaps matching TRBD1 (5 bases). Germline lookup yields CDR1 SGHVS and CDR2 FNYEAQ. The ends were cut back, 1 base at V and 8 bases at J, with 21 bases in the middle. CDR3 length: 17 residues. For the CDR3, the DNA is TGTGCCAGCAGCTTAGAGGGGTTTGTGGCTAGTCGCTATGAGCAGTTCTTC. Protein sequence: CASSLEGFVASRYEQFF.

V is TRBV30 and J is TRBJ1-5; D is possibly TRBD1 (5 bases). V gave up 2 bases and J gave up 3 bases, with 17 bases separating them. Germline V gene data show CDR1 as GTSNPN and CDR2 as SVGIG (reference sequence). The CDR3 sequence is 16 residues long. DNA for the CDR3: TGTGCCTGGAGTCCCAACTTCCAGGGAACCAATCAGCCCCAGCATTTT. Its protein product is CAWSPNFQGTNQPQHF.

The chain joins TRBV5-4 to TRBJ2-5, with no clear D. In germline, CDR1 is SGHNT, CDR2 YYREEE (reference sequence). V shed 4 bases and J shed 5 bases, with 15 bases lying between them. The CDR3 runs 14 residues. CDR3 protein: CASSRSAIPETQYF. The CDR3 nucleotides are TGTGCCAGCAGCCGTTCGGCTATCCCCGAGACCCAGTACTTC.

The V and J genes are TRBV6-6 and TRBJ2-7; 9 bases line up with TRBD1. CDR1 is MNHNY, CDR2 SVGAGI, per germline (reference sequence). CDR3 length equals 15 residues. Trimming at V came to 6 bases and at J to 6 bases, leaving 12 bases not matched to a gene. CDR3 sequence: CASRHPAQTGGEQYF. The CDR3 DNA sequence: TGTGCCAGCAGACACCCCGCCCAGACAGGGGGCGAGCAGTACTTC.

The chain recombines TRBV7-3 with TRBJ2-3; D remains unclear. This CDR3 region has 12 residues. The V gene's germline CDR1 is SGHTA and CDR2 FQGTGA. The germline V and J ends were trimmed by 4 bases and 6 bases, with 8 bases remaining between them. CDR3 amino acids: CASSSDGDTQYF. The DNA for the CDR3 is TGTGCCAGCAGCTCCGACGGGGATACGCAGTATTTT.